This entry lists 9 T cell receptor beta chains sequenced from one sample in a study of blood T cells in healthy people across ages. A second PCR, run for about 7 to 11 cycles, used a sample-barcoded 5' primer plus a J-beta primer mix. TCRdb processed the 5' RACE reads anew with MiXCR; each CDR3 protein has one entry. In the table there are 1.8 million or so distinct CDR3 sequences, around 42% of which are singletons. The sequenced sample was blood. These receptors originate from a human donor in good health.

For this clonotype: The junction departs from the called germline gene at one end, perhaps through a read error. The chain has TRBV28 and TRBJ2-3; 9 nucleotides line up with TRBD2. CDR1 and CDR2 (germline): MDHEN, SYDVKM. The CDR3 loop spans 17 amino acids. The CDR3: CVSSFHPSGASTDTQYF. CDR3 nucleotide sequence: TGTGTCAGCAGTTTCCACCCTAGCGGGGCTAGCACAGATACGCAGTATTTT.

This clonotype was counted only a few times. For the CDR3, the DNA is TGCGCCAGCAGCCAAGGTTGGGGGGCAGGTCAGCCCCAGCATTTT. Its translation: CASSQGWGAGQPQHF. The genes are TRBV4-3 and TRBJ1-5, with a possible D match to TRBD1 (6 bases). The germline CDR1 and CDR2 sequences are LGHNA and YSLEER. The CDR3 has 15 residues. V shed 1 base and J shed 6 bases, with 13 bases lying between them.

CDR3 DNA sequence: TGCAGCGTTGAAGAGGGGGTACAAGAGACCCAGTACTTC. Its translation is CSVEEGVQETQYF. The chain combines TRBV29-1 with TRBJ2-4; D possibly uses TRBD1 or TRBD2 (5 bases each). The end of the DNA aligns better with TRBJ2-5, so the J call may be wrong. CDR1 is SQVTM, CDR2 ANQGSEA, per germline. This CDR3 spans 13 amino acids.

This chain uses TRBV7-2 with TRBJ2-7; D is undetermined. The germline gives CDR1 SGHTA, CDR2 FQGNSA. The ends were cut back, 2 bases at V and 0 bases at J, with 11 bases in the middle. The CDR3 extends over 15 amino acids. CDR3 in amino acids: CASSLTVQSSYEQYF. Written as DNA, the CDR3 is TGTGCCAGCAGCTTAACGGTACAGAGCTCCTACGAGCAGTACTTC.

The rearrangement joins TRBV11-2 to TRBJ2-7; possibly TRBD1 for D (6 bases). V was shortened by 5 bases and J by 5 bases, with 19 bases between the two germline ends. Germline lookup yields CDR1 SGHAT and CDR2 FQNNGV. CDR3 length: 15 amino acids. CDR3 in DNA: TGTGCCAGCAGCCTGTCCGGGACAATTAGCGACGAGCAGTACTTC. It codes for CASSLSGTISDEQYF. Full variable domain (missing parts from reference TRBV11-2 and TRBJ2-7): EAGVAQSPRYKIIEKRQSVAFWCNPISGHATLYWYQQILGQGPKLLIQFQNNGVVDDSQLPKDRFSAERLKGVDSTLKIQPAKLEDSAVYLCASSLSGTISDEQYFGPGTRLTVT.

V is TRBV20-1 and J is TRBJ2-5; no definite D call. This CDR3 has 10 amino acids. V shed 7 bases and J shed 4 bases, with 7 bases lying between them. Germline V gene lookup returns CDR1 DFQATT and CDR2 SNEGSKA (reference sequence). The CDR3 region has the DNA TGCAGTGGGAAGAGAGAGACCCAGTACTTC. As protein: CSGKRETQYF.

The V and J genes are TRBV4-2 and TRBJ2-3, with D hard to call. The CDR3 runs 15 residues. Germline-derived CDR1 and CDR2 are LGHNA and YNFKEQ. The V end was cut by 0 bases, the J end by 8 bases, with 15 bases between. The CDR3 coding sequence is TGTGCCAGCAGCCAAGAGTCCGCCGTAGGCGGTACGCAGTATTTT. It encodes CASSQESAVGGTQYF.

This clonotype was detected once. Sequence at one end of the junction differs from germline and may be a read error. V gene TRBV28 combines with J gene TRBJ2-7; D is perhaps TRBD2 (6 bases). From germline, CDR1 is MDHEN and CDR2 SYDVKM. The CDR3 has 14 residues. The CDR3 spells CASSFWGDPYGQYF. The CDR3 nucleotides are TGTGCCAGCAGTTTTTGGGGGGACCCCTACGGGCAGTACTTC.

Points on this clonotype: A much larger clone is a single base away; this may be a read error. V and J are TRBV7-2 and TRBJ1-5; 7 positions match TRBD1. The CDR3 spans 15 residues. Germline V gene lookup returns CDR1 SGHTA and CDR2 FQGNSA. The DNA of the CDR3 is TGTGCCGGCAGACTCGATACAGGGGTCAATCAGCCCCAGCATTTT. It is translated as CAGRLDTGVNQPQHF.